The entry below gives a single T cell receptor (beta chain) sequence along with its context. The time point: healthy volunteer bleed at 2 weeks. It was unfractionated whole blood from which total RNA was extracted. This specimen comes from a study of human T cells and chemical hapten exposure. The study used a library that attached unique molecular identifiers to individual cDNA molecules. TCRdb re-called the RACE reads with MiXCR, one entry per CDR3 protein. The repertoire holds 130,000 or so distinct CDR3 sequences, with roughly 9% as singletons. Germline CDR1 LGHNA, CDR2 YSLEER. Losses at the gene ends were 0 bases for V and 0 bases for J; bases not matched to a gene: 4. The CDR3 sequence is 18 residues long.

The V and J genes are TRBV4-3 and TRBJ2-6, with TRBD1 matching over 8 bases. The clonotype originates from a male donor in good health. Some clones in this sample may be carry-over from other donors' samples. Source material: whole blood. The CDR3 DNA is TGCGCCAGCAGCCAAGAAGGGACAGGCTTCTCTGGGGCCAACGTCCTGACTTTC. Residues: CASSQEGTGFSGANVLTF.